The clone carrying this T cell receptor (beta chain) appeared many times. The target antigen is unknown. Preparation of the TCRbeta library was carried out with unique molecular identifiers. In TCRdb, the PCR reads were re-called with MiXCR into one record per CDR3 protein. The data hold more than 200,000 distinct CDR3 sequences, with over 20% observed a single time. The CDR3 loop spans 14 amino acids. Germline lookup yields CDR1 SQVTM and CDR2 ANQGSEA. V was clipped by 4 bases and J by 7 bases, with 20 bases between them. These data come from a study of T-cell reconstitution after alpha-beta-depleted transplantation in children. Points from the study as a whole: About two months after transplant, alpha-beta T cells reportedly came from several hundred expanded graft clones. Some patients owed their high day-60 TCRbeta diversity to surviving recipient T cells and thymic progenitors. Newly generated T cells supplied most T-cell counts and diversity one year post-transplant.

The TCR was taken from a girl aged 2-10 years with Fanconi anemia, due to receive a stem cell transplant. The genes are TRBV29-1 and TRBJ2-7; D tentatively fits TRBD1 or TRBD2 (7 bases each). The source was PBMCs, collected before TCRalphabeta/CD19-depleted stem cell transplant. The CDR3 protein is CSVGPGYRGGEQYF. CDR3 sequence (DNA): TGCAGCGTTGGCCCGGGATACAGGGGAGGGGAGCAGTACTTC.